This TCR beta chain is from a study of technical replicates of blood from a few donors (dated by TCRdb to 2017 to 2019). The CDR3 numbers 14 residues from cysteine through phenylalanine. Just CDR3 DNA is preserved here, 42 bases in frame from base 1. According to the germline V gene, CDR1 reads ENHRY and CDR2 reads SYGVKD. Relative to germline, V is 3 bases shorter and J is 0 bases shorter, with 8 bases between their ends. In this sample, this clone turned up once. Its antigen remains unidentified. No base quality values were provided; no much bigger clone lies one nucleotide off. Libraries were built with the immunoSEQ multiplex PCR assay. Drawn from immuneACCESS, this table holds only the in-frame rearrangements with V and J called that TCRdb kept. Clones are partly lost; checked studies trace under half to an unresolved V gene and leave the rest unexplained. Recorded for this sample are tens of thousands of clones; around 94% of them occurred a single time. About 0.2% of the sample belongs to the ten largest clones.

The sample taken for sequencing was T cells isolated from PBMCs. This TCR came from a human donor in good health. The sequence links TRBV10-3 to TRBJ1-1, with the D gene call left open. The bases are TGTGCCATCAGTGACAACAGCATGAACACTGAAGCTTTCTTT. Its translation reads: CAISDNSMNTEAFF.